These 16 T cell receptor beta chains originate from one sample sequenced in a study of cytomegalovirus exposure and HLA in healthy donors. This PCR relied on a set of 60 Vbeta primers and 13 Jbeta primers. Sequencing used immunoSEQ multiplex PCR; TCRdb keeps in-frame clones, though not all of them. This sample's table has fewer than 200,000 clones. What was sequenced was PBMCs. The origin of the receptors is a man younger than 40 in good health and CMV-seronegative.

V usage is TRBV5-1 and J usage is TRBJ2-2; 7 positions match TRBD2. This CDR3 has 14 amino acids. Germline CDR1 reads SGHRS; CDR2 reads YFSETQ. The J segment lost 4 bases and the V segment lost 3 bases, leaving 3 bases of the junction unmatched. CDR3 region: CASSWGGGTGELFF. CDR3 bases: TGCGCCAGCAGCTGGGGGGGAGGCACCGGGGAGCTGTTTTTT.

The chain joins TRBV10-1 to TRBJ2-1; D perhaps matches TRBD1 (5 bases). From germline, CDR1 is WNHNN and CDR2 SYGVQD (reference sequence). V was clipped by 3 bases and J by 2 bases, with 17 bases between them. This CDR3 has 17 residues. This chain's CDR3 is CASSESTAVKPYNEQFF. The CDR3 nucleotides are TGCGCCAGCAGTGAATCGACAGCCGTTAAGCCCTACAATGAGCAGTTCTTC.

The genes are TRBV7-7 and TRBJ2-2, with 9 nucleotides matching TRBD2. Germline values: CDR1 SSHAT, CDR2 FNYEAQ (reference sequence). The CDR3 is 17 residues long. After removal of 3 bases from V and 3 bases from J, the junction contained 8 bases not matched to a gene. The CDR3: CASSFGSGSVYTGELFF. CDR3 in DNA: TGTGCCAGCAGCTTCGGTAGCGGGAGTGTTTACACCGGGGAGCTGTTTTTT.

The chain couples TRBV9 to TRBJ2-2; TRBD2 aligns across 9 bases. Germline assignment: CDR1 SGDLS and CDR2 YYNGEE. The CDR3 extends over 17 amino acids. V shed 3 bases and J 4 bases; nucleotides not matched to a gene: 10. The CDR3 reads CASSAAYSGSITGELFF. CDR3 nucleotides: TGTGCCAGCAGCGCAGCATATAGCGGGAGTATCACCGGGGAGCTGTTTTTT.

The V call is TRBV10-3, the J call TRBJ2-5, with D perhaps matching TRBD1 (6 bases). Between the trimmed V and J ends, which lost 6 bases and 2 bases, there was a span of 16 bases. Per germline, CDR1 ENHRY and CDR2 SYGVKD. The CDR3 runs to 15 residues. The CDR3 bases are TGTGCCATCAGCCCCTTCGACAGGAATCAAGAGACCCAGTACTTC. Amino acids: CAISPFDRNQETQYF.

The chain couples TRBV5-1 to TRBJ2-1; 9 bases align to TRBD2. Per the germline V gene, CDR1 is SGHRS and CDR2 is YFSETQ. After removal of 2 bases from V and 4 bases from J, the junction contained 7 bases not matched to a gene. This CDR3 region has 16 residues. In DNA, the CDR3 is TGCGCCAGCAGCTTTGCAATAGCGGGAGCTTACAATGAGCAGTTCTTC. Its protein product is CASSFAIAGAYNEQFF. Drawing the rest from reference TRBV5-1 and TRBJ2-1, the complete variable domain is KAGVTQTPRYLIKTRGQQVTLSCSPISGHRSVSWYQQTPGQGLQFLFEYFSETQRNKGNFPGRFSGRQFSNSRSEMNVSTLELGDSALYLCASSFAIAGAYNEQFFGPGTRLTVL.

This chain uses TRBV7-6 with TRBJ2-7; TRBD2 matches at 7 bases. Germline-derived CDR1 and CDR2 are SGHVS and FNYEAQ. V gave up 5 bases and J gave up 1 base; unmatched junction bases: 8. The CDR3 runs to 15 residues. The CDR3 coding sequence is TGTGCCAGCAGCCCGGGGGGTCCTCTTTCCTACGAGCAGTACTTC. The encoded protein is CASSPGGPLSYEQYF.

This chain joins TRBV7-9 and TRBJ2-7, with D unresolved. This CDR3 comprises 15 residues. The germline CDR1 and CDR2 sequences are SEHNR and FQNEAQ (reference sequence). Trimming cost V 0 bases and J 7 bases, with 16 bases left between them. The CDR3 DNA is TGTGCCAGCAGCTTAGCCGAGTCCCGGGTTGGTGAGCAGTACTTC. This codes for CASSLAESRVGEQYF.

The rearrangement joins TRBV7-6 to TRBJ2-7; 10 nucleotides agree with TRBD1. This CDR3 comprises 15 residues. The V gene end was trimmed by 7 bases and the J gene end by 3 bases; junction bases not matched to a gene: 9. The germline CDR1 and CDR2 sequences are SGHVS and FNYEAQ. CDR3 sequence reads: CASNSPGTGVYEQYF. CDR3 DNA: TGTGCCAGCAACTCCCCCGGGACAGGGGTCTACGAGCAGTACTTC.

This sequence joins TRBV5-4 and TRBJ2-5; 7 nucleotides match TRBD2. Unmatched junction bases numbered 8, after V lost 4 bases and J lost 5 bases. CDR1 is SGHNT and CDR2 is YYREEE in the germline V gene (reference sequence). The CDR3 covers 14 residues. DNA of the CDR3: TGTGCCAGCAGCACCTGGGAGGGCCGGGAGACCCAGTACTTC. Translation gives CASSTWEGRETQYF.

The chain carries TRBV30 and TRBJ1-4, with 9 bases that match TRBD1. After removal of 6 bases from V and 7 bases from J, the junction contained 6 bases not matched to a gene. This CDR3 contains 13 residues. Germline V CDR1 and CDR2: GTSNPN, SVGIG (reference sequence). The CDR3 loop reads CACTGQGSEKLFF. The CDR3 DNA reads TGTGCCTGCACGGGACAGGGTAGTGAAAAACTGTTTTTT.

The chain has TRBV11-3 and TRBJ1-3, with TRBD1 as a possible D gene (5 bases). Germline V gene lookup returns CDR1 SGHNT and CDR2 YENEEA. The CDR3 is 15 residues long. Trimming stripped 1 base from V and 4 bases from J, with 11 bases between. CDR3 loop: CASSLATGSGNTIYF. CDR3 nucleotide sequence: TGTGCCAGCAGCTTAGCCACAGGATCCGGAAACACCATATATTTT. The full variable domain, rest sourced from reference TRBV11-3 and TRBJ1-3, is EAGVVQSPRYKIIEKKQPVAFWCNPISGHNTLYWYLQNLGQGPELLIRYENEEAVDDSQLPKDRFSAERLKGVDSTLKIQPAELGDSAVYLCASSLATGSGNTIYFGEGSWLTVV.

The chain links TRBV29-1 to TRBJ2-2; D is perhaps TRBD2 (6 bases). Germline lookup yields CDR1 SQVTM and CDR2 ANQGSEA. This CDR3 comprises 12 residues. Trimming stripped 4 bases from V and 6 bases from J, with 9 bases between. The CDR3 region is CSVGGVPGELFF. The CDR3 nucleotides are TGCAGCGTTGGGGGGGTTCCCGGGGAGCTGTTTTTT.

The chain combines TRBV7-2 with TRBJ1-5, with D maybe TRBD1 (6 bases). This CDR3 has 15 residues. CDR1 SGHTA and CDR2 FQGNSA come from the germline V gene. Trimming shortened V by 5 bases and J by 6 bases, and 17 bases separated the two germline ends. CDR3 sequence (DNA): TGTGCCAGCAGCGTAGAACAGGGATTGGGTCAGCCCCAGCATTTT. This encodes CASSVEQGLGQPQHF.

Worth noting for this clone: At the DNA level, this CDR3 is encoded by other sequences in the same sample as well. The chain recombines TRBV19 with TRBJ1-1; TRBD1 matches at 9 bases. Looked up from germline, CDR1 is LNHDA and CDR2 is SQIVND (reference sequence). CDR3 length equals 14 residues. The ends lost 1 base at V and 6 bases at J; junction bases unmatched: 3. CDR3 coding DNA: TGTGCCAGTAGTATAGGGGGACAGGGCTCTGAAGCTTTCTTT. Residues: CASSIGGQGSEAFF.

The chain uses TRBV6-1 and TRBJ2-5; 10 bases agree with TRBD1. The DNA end is more similar to TRBJ2-7, so the J call may be wrong. Per germline, CDR1 MNHNS and CDR2 SASEGT. The CDR3 sequence is 16 residues long. Here the CDR3 reads CASSELRQGASYEQYF. The CDR3 DNA reads as TGTGCCAGCAGTGAACTTAGACAGGGGGCGTCTTACGAGCAGTACTTC.